These T cell receptor beta chains were read from a single sample in a study of regulatory T cells in long-lasting Graves disease. TCRdb called the multiplex PCR reads again in MiXCR, with one record for every CDR3 protein. The data contain hundreds of thousands of distinct CDR3 sequences, about 15% of them singletons. The same sample was also used in a study of T cells in Graves' hyperthyroidism and ophthalmopathy.

Sequences were derived from peripheral blood mononuclear cells (PBMCs), sampled at new diagnosis, from a patient treated with antithyroid drugs. These receptors came from a young woman with Graves disease. CDR3s include the opening cysteine and the closing phenylalanine or tryptophan. Part of the rows lack a size; the others show once, few, many or a class for expanded clones.

CDR3aa	abundance	v_gene
CATSRQSNYGYTF	many	TRBV15
CASIQAGQLRAFF	-	TRBV28
CASKNSYQETQYF	many	TRBV27
CASHEGGAYEQYF	many	TRBV30
CARNGQGKGETQYF	many	TRBV2
CASSPGRIEKLFF	many	TRBV18
CASSHGVGATEAFF	once	TRBV3-1
CASSLEARTTLYGYTF	many	TRBV7-8
CASRKGLAGARYNEQFF	many	TRBV28
CASRGTFSYNEQFF	-	TRBV27
CASSFTERDTQYF	many	TRBV12-3/TRBV12-4
CSASALYTGELFF	many	TRBV20-1
CATEEARDTQYF	many	TRBV7-9
CASSPGQGFYGYTF	many	TRBV7-2
CASSLGAATGYLAF	many	TRBV11-2
CATTSGAGYNSPLHF	many	TRBV6-2/TRBV6-3
CSAHPLAGVLDEQFF	many	TRBV20-1
CASSPRAGERTEAFF	-	TRBV9
CASSESAGTSSPLHF	-	TRBV25-1
CASSKLAGGFYSTDTQYF	few	TRBV7-6
CASSLGNQRDTQYF	few	TRBV5-1
CASSESTYEQYF	many	TRBV10-2
CASSLATSGRAQETQYF	many	TRBV28
CASSDGSRTDTQYF	many	TRBV10-1
CSARGGLAGDEQYF	-	TRBV20-1
CASSLEPTRRQQNEQFF	many	TRBV7-2
CASSLVRTGDTEAFF	few	TRBV7-8
CSPRGPHENEQFF	-	TRBV29-1
CASSGTRQGNEQYF	many	TRBV2
CASRTGSRETQYF	many	TRBV28
CSARRTSGRAALNEQFF	few	TRBV20-1
CASSDQNRGNEQFF	few	TRBV5-4
CASSFGGSYEQFF	many	TRBV12-3/TRBV12-4
CASRRAGTRGEETQYF	many	TRBV11-2
CASSLALAGGEQYF	many	TRBV5-5
CASSLQGAEINEAFF	-	TRBV5-1
CASIRGVSEETQYF	many	TRBV12-3/TRBV12-4
CSARSLKRSNNEQFF	few	TRBV20-1
CASSSTGTGGYEQYF	many	TRBV6-2/TRBV6-3
CASSVGGEQYF	few	TRBV27
CASSQDNVFRETQYF	-	TRBV4-1
CASSLHWRDTPNTGELFF	few	TRBV12-3/TRBV12-4
CASSIVAGSSGANVLTF	few	TRBV19
CASSPGQPSYNEQFF	-	TRBV7-7
CASAKADTQYF	many	TRBV12-5
CSARVVGEETQYF	many	TRBV20-1